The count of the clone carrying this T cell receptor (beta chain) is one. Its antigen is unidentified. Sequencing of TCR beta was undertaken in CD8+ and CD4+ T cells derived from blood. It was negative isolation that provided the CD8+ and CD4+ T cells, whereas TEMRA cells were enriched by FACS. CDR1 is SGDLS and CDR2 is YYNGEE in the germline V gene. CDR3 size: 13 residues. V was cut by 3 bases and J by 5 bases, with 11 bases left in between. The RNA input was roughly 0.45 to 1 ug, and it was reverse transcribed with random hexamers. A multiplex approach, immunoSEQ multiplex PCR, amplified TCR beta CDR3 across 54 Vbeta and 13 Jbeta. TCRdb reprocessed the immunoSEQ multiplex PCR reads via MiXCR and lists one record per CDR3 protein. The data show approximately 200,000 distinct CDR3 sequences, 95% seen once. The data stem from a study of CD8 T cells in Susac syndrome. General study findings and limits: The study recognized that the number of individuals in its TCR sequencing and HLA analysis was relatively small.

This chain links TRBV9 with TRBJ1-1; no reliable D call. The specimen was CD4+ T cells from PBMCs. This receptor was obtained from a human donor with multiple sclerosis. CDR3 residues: CASSASRGTEAFF. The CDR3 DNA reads TGTGCCAGCAGCGCTTCCCGTGGGACTGAAGCTTTCTTT.